This T cell receptor beta chain was captured in a study of T cell changes during pregnancy in multiple sclerosis. Sequencing used immunoSEQ multiplex PCR; TCRdb keeps in-frame clones, though not all of them. Seen here are about 34,000 clones, 85% to 90% observed once, and the top ten hold about 5%. Germline CDR1 and CDR2: SGHRS and YFSETQ. This CDR3 spans 16 amino acids. The V segment lost 5 bases and the J segment 7 bases; nucleotides outside the gene matches: 12. Sequenced material: CD8+ T cells from peripheral blood mononuclear cells, taken after pregnancy. The receptor was isolated from a female donor with multiple sclerosis, enrolled in a pregnancy study. The chain is built from TRBV5-1 and TRBJ2-1; TRBD1 matches 10 bases. The CDR3 region has the DNA TGCGCCAGCAGATATCGACAGGGGGCCCCCGGGAATGAGCAGTTCTTC. Translating it yields CASRYRQGAPGNEQFF.